What follows is one T cell receptor beta chain and its context. Its antigen is still unknown. The data were obtained in a study of vaccination and CD4 T cells after COVID-19. Background on the study: The convalescents included six males and four females, and among them two were Hispanic while seven were Caucasian. Study-level points and caveats: From a median of about 20 to 38, SARS-CoV-2-reactive clonotypes increased, though not significantly.

Sequenced with the Oncomine TCR Beta short-read assay was DNA taken from cultured CD4+ T cells. MiXCR, run by TCRdb on the PCR reads, gives a single entry per CDR3 protein. The sample has about 6,100 distinct CDR3 sequences; roughly 49% are singletons. As for treatment: approximately nine-day PBMC culture with coronavirus spike peptide pools or control peptides (ViraFEST assay). Those CD4+ T cells from the unexposed donor predate the COVID-19 pandemic (2011-2018). Via ViraFEST, peptide pools expanded antigen-specific T cells before TCR sequencing. On days 3 and 7, half the medium was swapped for fresh IL-2-containing medium. V lost 4 bases, J lost 3 bases, and 12 bases lay in between. CDR3 size: 13 residues. Per germline, CDR1 DFQATT and CDR2 SNEGSKA (reference sequence).

The specimen was CD4+ T cells from blood, cultured in vitro. V usage is TRBV20-1 and J usage is TRBJ1-1; no definite D call. The receptor's source is a human donor in good health. CDR3 in DNA: TGCAGTGCTAATAAGGGAGCCTACACTGAAGCTTTCTTT. It encodes CSANKGAYTEAFF.